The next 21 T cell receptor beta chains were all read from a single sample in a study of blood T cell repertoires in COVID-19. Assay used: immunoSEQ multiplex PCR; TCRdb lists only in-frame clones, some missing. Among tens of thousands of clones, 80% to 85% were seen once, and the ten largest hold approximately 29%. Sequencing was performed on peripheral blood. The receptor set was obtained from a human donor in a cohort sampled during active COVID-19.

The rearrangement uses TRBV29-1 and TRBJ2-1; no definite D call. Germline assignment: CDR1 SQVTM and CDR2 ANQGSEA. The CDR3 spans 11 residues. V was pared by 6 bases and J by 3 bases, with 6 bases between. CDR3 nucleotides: TGCAGCGTCGGGTTCTACAATGAGCAGTTCTTC. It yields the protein CSVGFYNEQFF.

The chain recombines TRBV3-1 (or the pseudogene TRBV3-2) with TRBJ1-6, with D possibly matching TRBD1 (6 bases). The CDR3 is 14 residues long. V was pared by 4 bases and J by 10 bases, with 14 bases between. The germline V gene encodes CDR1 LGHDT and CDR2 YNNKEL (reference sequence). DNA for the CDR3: TGTGCCAGCAGCCCTACAGGGTCTGGGTCACCCCTCCACTTT. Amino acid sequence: CASSPTGSGSPLHF.

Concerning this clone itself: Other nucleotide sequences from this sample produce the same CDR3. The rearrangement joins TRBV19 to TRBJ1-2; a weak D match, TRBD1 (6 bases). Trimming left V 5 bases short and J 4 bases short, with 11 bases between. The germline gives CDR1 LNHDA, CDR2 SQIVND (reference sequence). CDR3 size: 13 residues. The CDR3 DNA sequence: TGTGCCAGTAGTGCTACAGGGAGCTATGGCTACACCTTC. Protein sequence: CASSATGSYGYTF.

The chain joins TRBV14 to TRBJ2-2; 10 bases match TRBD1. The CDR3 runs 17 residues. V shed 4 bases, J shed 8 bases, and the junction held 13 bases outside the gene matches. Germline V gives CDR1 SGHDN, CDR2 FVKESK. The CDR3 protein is CASSLSAGTGARGELFF. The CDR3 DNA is TGTGCCAGCAGCCTCTCGGCCGGGACAGGGGCGAGGGGGGAGCTGTTTTTT.

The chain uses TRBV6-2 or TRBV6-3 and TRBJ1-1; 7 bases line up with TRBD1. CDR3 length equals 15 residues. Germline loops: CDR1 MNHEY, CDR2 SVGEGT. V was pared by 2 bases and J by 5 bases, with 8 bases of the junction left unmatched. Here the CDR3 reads CASSYSRGAWTEAFF. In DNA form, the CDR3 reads TGTGCCAGCAGTTACAGCAGGGGGGCCTGGACTGAAGCTTTCTTT.

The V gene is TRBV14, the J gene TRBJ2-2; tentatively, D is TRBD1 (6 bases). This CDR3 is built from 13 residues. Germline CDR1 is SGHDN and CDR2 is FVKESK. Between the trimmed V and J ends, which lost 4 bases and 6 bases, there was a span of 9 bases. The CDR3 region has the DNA TGTGCCAGCAGCCTCCCAGGGGCCGGGGAGCTGTTTTTT. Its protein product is CASSLPGAGELFF.

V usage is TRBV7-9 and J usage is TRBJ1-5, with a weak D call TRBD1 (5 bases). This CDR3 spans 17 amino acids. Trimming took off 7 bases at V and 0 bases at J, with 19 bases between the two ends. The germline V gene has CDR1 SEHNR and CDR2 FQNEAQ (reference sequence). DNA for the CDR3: TGTGCCAGCAACCCGCCAGAGGGACTGTATAGCAATCAGCCCCAGCATTTT. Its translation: CASNPPEGLYSNQPQHF.

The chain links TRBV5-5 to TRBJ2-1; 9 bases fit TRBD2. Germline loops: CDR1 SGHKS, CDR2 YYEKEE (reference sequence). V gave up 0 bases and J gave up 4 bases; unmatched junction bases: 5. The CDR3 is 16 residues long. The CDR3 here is CASSLAPSGNYNEQFF. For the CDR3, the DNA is TGTGCCAGCAGCTTGGCCCCTAGCGGGAATTACAATGAGCAGTTCTTC.

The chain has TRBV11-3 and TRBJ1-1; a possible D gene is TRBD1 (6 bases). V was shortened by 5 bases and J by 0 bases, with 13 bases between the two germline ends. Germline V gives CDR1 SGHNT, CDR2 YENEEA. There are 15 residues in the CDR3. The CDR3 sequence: CASSPGGQLNTEAFF. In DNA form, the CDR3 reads TGTGCCAGCAGCCCGGGCGGACAGTTGAACACTGAAGCTTTCTTT.

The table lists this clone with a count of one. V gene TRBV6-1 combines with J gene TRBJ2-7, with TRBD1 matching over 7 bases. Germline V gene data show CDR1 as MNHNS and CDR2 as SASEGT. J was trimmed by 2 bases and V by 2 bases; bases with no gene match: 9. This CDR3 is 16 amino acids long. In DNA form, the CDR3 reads TGTGCCAGCAGTGAAATCTCCGGGACAGAGGCCTACGAGCAGTACTTC. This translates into CASSEISGTEAYEQYF.

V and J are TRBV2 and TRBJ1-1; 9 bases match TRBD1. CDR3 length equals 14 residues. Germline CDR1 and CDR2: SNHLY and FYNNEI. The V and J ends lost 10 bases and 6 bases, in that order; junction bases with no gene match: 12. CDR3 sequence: CATGPDRGWPEAFF. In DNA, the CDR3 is TGTGCCACCGGTCCGGACAGGGGCTGGCCTGAAGCTTTCTTT.

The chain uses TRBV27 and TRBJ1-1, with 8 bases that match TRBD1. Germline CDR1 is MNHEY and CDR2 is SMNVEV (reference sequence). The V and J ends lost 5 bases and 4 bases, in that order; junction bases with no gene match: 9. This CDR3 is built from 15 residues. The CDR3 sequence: CASSVQGARGTEAFF. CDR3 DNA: TGTGCCAGCAGTGTTCAGGGGGCGAGGGGCACTGAAGCTTTCTTT.

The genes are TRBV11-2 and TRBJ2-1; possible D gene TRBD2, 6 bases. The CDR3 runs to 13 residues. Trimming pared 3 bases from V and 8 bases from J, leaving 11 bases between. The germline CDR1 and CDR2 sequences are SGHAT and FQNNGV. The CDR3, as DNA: TGTGCCAGCAGCTTGGCGAGGAGGGATGAGCAGTTCTTC. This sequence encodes CASSLARRDEQFF.

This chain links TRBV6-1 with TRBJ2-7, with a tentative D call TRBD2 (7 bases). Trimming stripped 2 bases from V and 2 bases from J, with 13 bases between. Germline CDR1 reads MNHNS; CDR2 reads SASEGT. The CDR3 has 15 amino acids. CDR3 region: CASSELGGGAYEQYF. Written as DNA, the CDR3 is TGTGCCAGCAGTGAACTGGGAGGGGGGGCCTACGAGCAGTACTTC.

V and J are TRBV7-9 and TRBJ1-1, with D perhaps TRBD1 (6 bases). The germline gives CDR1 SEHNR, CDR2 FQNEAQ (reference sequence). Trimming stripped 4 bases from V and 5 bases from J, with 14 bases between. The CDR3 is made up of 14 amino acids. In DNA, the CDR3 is TGTGCCAGCAGCTCCCGACAGGCTCGGACTGAAGCTTTCTTT. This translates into CASSSRQARTEAFF. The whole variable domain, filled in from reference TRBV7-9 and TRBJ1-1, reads DTGVSQNPRHKITKRGQNVTFRCDPISEHNRLYWYRQTLGQGPEFLTYFQNEAQLEKSRLLSDRFSAERPKGSFSTLEIQRTEQGDSAMYLCASSSRQARTEAFFGQGTRLTVV.

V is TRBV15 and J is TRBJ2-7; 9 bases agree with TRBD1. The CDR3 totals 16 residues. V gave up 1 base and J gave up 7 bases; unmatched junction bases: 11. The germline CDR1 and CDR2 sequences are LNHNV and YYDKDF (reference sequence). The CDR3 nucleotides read TGTGCCACCAGCAGAGTCTGGGTCGGGACAGGGAGTGAGCAGTACTTC. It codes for CATSRVWVGTGSEQYF.

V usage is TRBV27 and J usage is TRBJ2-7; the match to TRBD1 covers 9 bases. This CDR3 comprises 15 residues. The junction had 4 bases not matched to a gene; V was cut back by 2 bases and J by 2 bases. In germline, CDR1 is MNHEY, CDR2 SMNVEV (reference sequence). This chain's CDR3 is CASSLGQGQTYEQYF. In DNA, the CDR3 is TGTGCCAGCAGTTTAGGACAGGGGCAGACCTACGAGCAGTACTTC.

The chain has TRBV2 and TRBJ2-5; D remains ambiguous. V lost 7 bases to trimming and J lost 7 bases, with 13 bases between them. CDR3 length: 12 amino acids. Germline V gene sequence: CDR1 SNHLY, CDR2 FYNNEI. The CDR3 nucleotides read TGTGCCAGCAACTCCCTGGTGAGGACCCAGTACTTC. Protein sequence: CASNSLVRTQYF.

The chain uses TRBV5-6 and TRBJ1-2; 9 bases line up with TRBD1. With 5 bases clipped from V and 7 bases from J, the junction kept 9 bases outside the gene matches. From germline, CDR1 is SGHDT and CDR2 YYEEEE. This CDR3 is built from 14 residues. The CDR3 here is CASRYLQGAGGYTF. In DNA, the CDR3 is TGTGCCAGCAGATACTTACAGGGGGCCGGTGGCTACACCTTC.

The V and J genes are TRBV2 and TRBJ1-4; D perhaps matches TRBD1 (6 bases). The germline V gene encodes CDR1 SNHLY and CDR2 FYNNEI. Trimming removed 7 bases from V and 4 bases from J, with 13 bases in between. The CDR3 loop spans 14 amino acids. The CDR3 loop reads CASTEGQLNEKLFF. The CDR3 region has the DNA TGTGCCAGCACAGAAGGACAGCTTAATGAAAAACTGTTTTTT.

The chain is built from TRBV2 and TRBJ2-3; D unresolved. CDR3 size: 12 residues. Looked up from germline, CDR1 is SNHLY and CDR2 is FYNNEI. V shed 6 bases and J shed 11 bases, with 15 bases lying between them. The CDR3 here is CASRSTFSRQYF. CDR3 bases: TGTGCCAGCAGATCGACATTCTCAAGGCAGTATTTT. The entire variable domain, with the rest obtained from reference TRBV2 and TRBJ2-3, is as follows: EPEVTQTPSHQVTQMGQEVILRCVPISNHLYFYWYRQILGQKVEFLVSFYNNEISEKSEIFDDQFSVERPDGSNFTLKIRSTKLEDSAMYFCASRSTFSRQYFGPGTRLTVL.